The 14 T cell receptor beta chains below were found in one sample sequenced in a study of blood T cells in healthy people across ages. Next came a second PCR, run for roughly 6 to 11 cycles, which used a sample-barcoded 5' primer along with a J-beta primer mix. TCRdb passed the 5' RACE reads through MiXCR, listing each CDR3 protein once. The sample has some 800,000 distinct CDR3 sequences, under 45% seen once. The sample comprised blood. The receptors come from a man aged 55 to 70 in good health.

Concerning this clonotype: This may come from a read error, since a much larger clone is one base off. The chain recombines TRBV7-9 with TRBJ1-4; D call uncertain. CDR1 and CDR2 (germline): SEHNR, FQNEAQ (reference sequence). This CDR3 comprises 12 residues. CDR3 sequence (DNA): TGTGCCAGCAGCTTAAATATTGAAGAACTGTTTTTT. As protein: CASSLNIEELFF.

This clonotype was seen only a few times. The V gene is TRBV6-6, the J gene TRBJ1-6, with D possibly matching TRBD1 (5 bases). Looked up from germline, CDR1 is MNHNY and CDR2 is SVGAGI (reference sequence). V lost 8 bases and J lost 6, with 8 bases in between. This CDR3 contains 12 residues. The CDR3 coding sequence is TGTGCCAGCCGGAGGGGTAATTCACCCCTCCACTTT. This codes for CASRRGNSPLHF.

This rearrangement joins TRBV15 to TRBJ2-7; possible D gene TRBD2, 5 bases. The end of the DNA is better explained by TRBJ2-5, so the J call may be wrong. The CDR3 totals 15 residues. The germline CDR1 and CDR2 sequences are LNHNV and YYDKDF (reference sequence). CDR3 sequence reads: CATSRDGLSHETQYF. CDR3 sequence (DNA): TGTGCCACCAGCAGAGATGGACTTTCTCACGAGACCCAGTACTTC.

V and J are TRBV6-1 and TRBJ2-5; D unresolved. The better agreement between TRBJ2-7 and the DNA end casts doubt on the J call. This CDR3 is built from 13 residues. Germline assignment: CDR1 MNHNS and CDR2 SASEGT. CDR3 sequence: CASSQIGLDEQYF. CDR3 coding DNA: TGTGCCAGCAGCCAAATCGGTCTAGACGAGCAGTACTTC.

The chain combines TRBV5-1 with TRBJ1-1, with 12 bases identical to TRBD1. V trimming: 7 bases; J trimming: 5 bases; junction bases outside the gene matches: 3. Per the germline V gene, CDR1 is SGHRS and CDR2 is YFSETQ. The CDR3 runs to 13 residues. The CDR3: CASGTGGATEAFF. The CDR3 DNA follows: TGCGCCAGCGGGACAGGGGGCGCGACTGAAGCTTTCTTT.

Only a few counts were recorded for this clonotype. J is TRBJ1-2 and V is TRBV3-1, with D possibly TRBD1 on 5 matching bases. V dropped 0 bases and J dropped 9 bases, with 14 bases sitting between them. CDR3 size: 14 residues. CDR1 and CDR2 (germline): LGHDT, YNNKEL (reference sequence). The CDR3 DNA follows: TGTGCCAGCAGCCAAGATCGACAGCGAGGGAGCTACACCTTC. Residues: CASSQDRQRGSYTF.

The genes are TRBV7-9 and TRBJ1-1; 8 positions match TRBD1. The length of the CDR3 is 14 residues. The germline V gene has CDR1 SEHNR and CDR2 FQNEAQ (reference sequence). The J segment lost 4 bases and the V segment lost 4 bases, leaving 5 bases of the junction unmatched. The DNA for the CDR3 is TGTGCCAGCAGCTCACAGGACAGGGCCACTGAAGCTTTCTTT. This encodes CASSSQDRATEAFF.

CDR3 residues: CASSPIWQGAHPTYYEQYF. CDR3 in DNA: TGTGCCAGCAGCCCCATATGGCAGGGGGCGCATCCAACCTACTACGAGCAGTACTTC. The chain uses TRBV5-5 and TRBJ2-7, with TRBD1 identical over 8 bases. CDR1 SGHKS and CDR2 YYEKEE come from the germline V gene (reference sequence). The CDR3 has 19 amino acids. The junction had 21 bases not matched to a gene; V was cut back by 4 bases and J by 3 bases.

This clonotype was recorded a few times. The chain joins TRBV7-9 to TRBJ1-1; a weak D match, TRBD1 (5 bases). V gave up 1 base and J gave up 6 bases, with 9 bases separating them. Germline CDR1 and CDR2: SEHNR and FQNEAQ (reference sequence). This CDR3 is 13 amino acids long. CDR3 nucleotides: TGTGCCAGCAGCTTAGGTGGAGGGGCTGAAGCTTTCTTT. Translating it yields CASSLGGGAEAFF.

V usage is TRBV20-1 and J usage is TRBJ2-5; perhaps TRBD2 as D (6 bases). V gave up 5 bases and J gave up 5 bases, with 9 bases separating them. The CDR3 runs to 11 residues. The germline CDR1 and CDR2 sequences are DFQATT and SNEGSKA (reference sequence). Here the CDR3 reads CSAEGRETQYF. Written as DNA, the CDR3 is TGCAGTGCTGAGGGGAGGGAGACCCAGTACTTC.

The chain combines TRBV5-1 with TRBJ2-1, with D possibly matching TRBD2 (5 bases). The V end was cut by 4 bases, the J end by 2 bases, with 13 bases between. The CDR3 runs 15 residues. The germline gives CDR1 SGHRS, CDR2 YFSETQ. CDR3 loop: CASSPEGLPYNEQFF. In nucleotides, the CDR3 is TGCGCCAGCAGCCCCGAAGGACTCCCCTACAATGAGCAGTTCTTC.

Ten or more counts support this clonotype. The chain recombines TRBV7-9 with TRBJ2-7, with TRBD1 identical over 8 bases. The germline gives CDR1 SEHNR, CDR2 FQNEAQ (reference sequence). The CDR3 covers 14 residues. With 4 bases clipped from V and 3 bases from J, the junction kept 5 bases outside the gene matches. The CDR3 DNA is TGTGCCAGCAGCTCGACAGGGGACTTCTACGAGCAGTACTTC. Translated, it gives CASSSTGDFYEQYF. Variable domain in full (rest from reference TRBV7-9 and TRBJ2-7): DTGVSQNPRHKITKRGQNVTFRCDPISEHNRLYWYRQTLGQGPEFLTYFQNEAQLEKSRLLSDRFSAERPKGSFSTLEIQRTEQGDSAMYLCASSSTGDFYEQYFGPGTRLTVT.

This chain links TRBV20-1 with TRBJ2-7; a weak D match, TRBD1 (6 bases). The CDR3 sequence is 16 residues long. Trimming removed 4 bases at V and 0 bases at J, with 19 bases between. Germline V gene data show CDR1 as DFQATT and CDR2 as SNEGSKA (reference sequence). The CDR3 nucleotides are TGCAGTGCTACATCCTCGACAGGCGCATTCTCCTACGAGCAGTACTTC. Translation: CSATSSTGAFSYEQYF.

The table lists this clonotype with a count of one. The rearrangement uses TRBV4-3 and TRBJ2-3; TRBD2 agrees at 11 bases. CDR1 LGHNA and CDR2 YSLEER come from the germline V gene. The length of the CDR3 is 17 residues. V lost 0 bases to trimming and J lost 6 bases; unmatched junction nucleotides: 8. This chain's CDR3 is CASSQDLAGGPGDTQYF. CDR3 sequence (DNA): TGCGCCAGCAGCCAAGATCTAGCGGGGGGCCCGGGGGATACGCAGTATTTT.